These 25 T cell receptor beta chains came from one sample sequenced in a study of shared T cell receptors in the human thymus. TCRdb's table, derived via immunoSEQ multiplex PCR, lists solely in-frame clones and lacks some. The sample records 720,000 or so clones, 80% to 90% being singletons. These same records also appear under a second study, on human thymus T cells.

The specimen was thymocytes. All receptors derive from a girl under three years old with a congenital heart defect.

The DNA of the CDR3 is TGTGCCAGCAGCCTAGGGTTAGGTCTAGCGGGGGGGCAGTTTTCAAATACGCAGTATTTT. This translates into CASSLGLGLAGGQFSNTQYF. The chain is built from TRBV9 and TRBJ2-3, with 12 bases that match TRBD2. CDR1 is SGDLS, CDR2 YYNGEE, per germline. The ends lost 4 bases at V and 7 bases at J; junction bases unmatched: 22. The CDR3 has 20 residues.

The CDR3 coding sequence is TGTGCCAGCAGTAAACAGATACAGGGGCGAGCCTATGGCTACACCTTC. It translates to CASSKQIQGRAYGYTF. The rearrangement uses TRBV27 and TRBJ1-2, with 7 bases identical to TRBD1. CDR1 MNHEY and CDR2 SMNVEV come from the germline V gene (reference sequence). The CDR3 contains 16 residues. With V trimmed by 5 bases and J by 4 bases, 13 bases remained unmatched.

The CDR3 nucleotides read TGCGCCAGCAGTGAACTCGTCGGGATTAACTATGGCTACACCTTC. It translates to CASSELVGINYGYTF. The chain recombines TRBV10-2 with TRBJ1-2, with D hard to call. Germline loops: CDR1 WSHSY, CDR2 SAAADI. V lost 3 bases and J lost 1, with 12 bases in between. The CDR3 has 15 residues.

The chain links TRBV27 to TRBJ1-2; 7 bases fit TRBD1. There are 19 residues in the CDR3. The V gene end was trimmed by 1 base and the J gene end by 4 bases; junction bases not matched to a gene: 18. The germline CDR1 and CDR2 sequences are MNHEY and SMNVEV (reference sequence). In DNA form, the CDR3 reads TGTGCCAGCAGTTTATACAAAACCGCCAGAGGGGGCCCTAGCTATGGCTACACCTTC. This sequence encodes CASSLYKTARGGPSYGYTF.

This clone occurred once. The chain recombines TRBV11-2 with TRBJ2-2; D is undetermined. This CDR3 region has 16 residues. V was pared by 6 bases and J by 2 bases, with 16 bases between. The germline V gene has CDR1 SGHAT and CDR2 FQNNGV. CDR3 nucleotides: TGTGCCAGCAGTAATCGAGGCACACCCAACACCGGGGAGCTGTTTTTT. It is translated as CASSNRGTPNTGELFF.

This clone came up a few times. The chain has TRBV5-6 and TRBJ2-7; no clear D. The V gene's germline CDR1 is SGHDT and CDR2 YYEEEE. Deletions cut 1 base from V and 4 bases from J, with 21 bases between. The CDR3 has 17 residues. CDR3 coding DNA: TGTGCCAGCAGCTTGATTCCCTCATTCACCGAGAGGTACGAGCAGTACTTC. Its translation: CASSLIPSFTERYEQYF.

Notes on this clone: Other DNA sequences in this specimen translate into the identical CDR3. The CDR3 DNA reads as TGTGCCAGCAGCCTCAGGGGAAGCTCCTACAATGAGCAGTTCTTC. It codes for CASSLRGSSYNEQFF. This chain joins TRBV5-6 and TRBJ2-1; a weak D match, TRBD1 (6 bases). In germline, CDR1 is SGHDT, CDR2 YYEEEE. The V end was cut by 4 bases, the J end by 0 bases, with 11 bases between. The CDR3 runs 15 residues.

In nucleotides, the CDR3 is TGCGCCAGCAGCCAAGTTTGGAACAGGGGATGTGGCTACACCTTC. Its protein product is CASSQVWNRGCGYTF. The chain couples TRBV4-1 to TRBJ1-2; 7 positions agree with TRBD1. The length of the CDR3 is 15 residues. Germline assignment: CDR1 MGHRA and CDR2 YSYEKL. V was pared by 1 base and J by 7 bases, with 9 bases of the junction left unmatched.

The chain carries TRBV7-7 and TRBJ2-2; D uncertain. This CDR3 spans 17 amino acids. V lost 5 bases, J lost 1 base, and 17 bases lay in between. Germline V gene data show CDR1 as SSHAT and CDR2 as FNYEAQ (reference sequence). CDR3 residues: CASSPPPARRNTGELFF. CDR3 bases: TGTGCCAGCAGCCCCCCCCCGGCCCGGAGGAACACCGGGGAGCTGTTTTTT.

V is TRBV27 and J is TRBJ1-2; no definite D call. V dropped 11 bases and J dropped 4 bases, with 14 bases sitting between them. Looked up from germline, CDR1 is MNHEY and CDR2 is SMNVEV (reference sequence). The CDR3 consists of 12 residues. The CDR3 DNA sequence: TGTGCCCCCAGGACTGGGGTCTATGGCTACACCTTC. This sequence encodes CAPRTGVYGYTF.

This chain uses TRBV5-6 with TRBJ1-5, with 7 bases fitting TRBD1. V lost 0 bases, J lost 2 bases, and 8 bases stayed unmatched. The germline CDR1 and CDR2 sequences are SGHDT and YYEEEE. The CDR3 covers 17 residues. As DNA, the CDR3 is TGTGCCAGCAGCTTGGGGACAGGAGGACCTCGCAATCAGCCCCAGCATTTT. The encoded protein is CASSLGTGGPRNQPQHF.

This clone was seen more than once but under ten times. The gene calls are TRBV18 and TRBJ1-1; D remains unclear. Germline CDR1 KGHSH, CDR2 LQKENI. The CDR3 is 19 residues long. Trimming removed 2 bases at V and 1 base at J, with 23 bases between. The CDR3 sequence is CASSPGREFALKPNTEAFF. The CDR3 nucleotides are TGTGCCAGCTCACCAGGAAGGGAGTTTGCCCTGAAACCGAACACTGAAGCTTTCTTT.

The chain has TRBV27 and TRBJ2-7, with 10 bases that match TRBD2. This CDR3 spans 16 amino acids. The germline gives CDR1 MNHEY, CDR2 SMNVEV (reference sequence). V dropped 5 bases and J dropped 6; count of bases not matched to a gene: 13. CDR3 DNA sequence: TGTGCCAGCAGTCGACTAGCGGGTACAGTGGACATCGAGCAGTACTTC. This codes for CASSRLAGTVDIEQYF.

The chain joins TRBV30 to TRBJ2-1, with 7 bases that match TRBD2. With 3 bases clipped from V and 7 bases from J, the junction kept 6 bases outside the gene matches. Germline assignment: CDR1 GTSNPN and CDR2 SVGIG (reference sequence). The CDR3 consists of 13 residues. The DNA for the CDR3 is TGTGCCTGGAGCGGGGGGAGATGGAATGAGCAGTTCTTC. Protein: CAWSGGRWNEQFF.

The CDR3 sequence is CAWGTVIDKLFF. The CDR3 DNA follows: TGTGCCTGGGGGACAGTAATCGATAAACTGTTTTTT. The chain employs TRBV30 and TRBJ1-4; TRBD1 matches 7 bases. This CDR3 region has 12 residues. The V and J ends lost 5 bases and 11 bases, in that order; junction bases with no gene match: 8. Germline V CDR1 and CDR2: GTSNPN, SVGIG (reference sequence).

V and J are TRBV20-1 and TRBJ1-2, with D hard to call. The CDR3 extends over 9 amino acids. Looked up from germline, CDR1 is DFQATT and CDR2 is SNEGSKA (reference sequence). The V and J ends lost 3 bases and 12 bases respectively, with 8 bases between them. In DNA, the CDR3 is TGCAGTGCTAGTAAGGGAGACACCTTC. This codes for CSASKGDTF.

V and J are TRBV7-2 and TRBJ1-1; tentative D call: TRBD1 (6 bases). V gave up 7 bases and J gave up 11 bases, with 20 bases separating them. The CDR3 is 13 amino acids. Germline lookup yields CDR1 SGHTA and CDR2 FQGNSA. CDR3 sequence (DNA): TGTGCCAGCAAATGGGCGAGTTCGAGGGGGGCTTTCTTT. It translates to CASKWASSRGAFF.

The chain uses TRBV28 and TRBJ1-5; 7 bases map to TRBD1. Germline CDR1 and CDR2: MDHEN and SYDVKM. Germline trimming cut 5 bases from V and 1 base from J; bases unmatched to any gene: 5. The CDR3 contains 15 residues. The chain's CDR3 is CASSTDRVSNQPQHF. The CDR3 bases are TGTGCCAGCAGTACCGACAGGGTGAGCAATCAGCCCCAGCATTTT.

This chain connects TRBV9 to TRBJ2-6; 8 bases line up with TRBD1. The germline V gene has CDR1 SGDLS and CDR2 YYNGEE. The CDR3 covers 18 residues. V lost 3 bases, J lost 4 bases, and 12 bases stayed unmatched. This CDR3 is CASSAEQGVKTGANVLTF. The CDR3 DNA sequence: TGTGCCAGCAGCGCTGAACAGGGGGTTAAGACCGGGGCCAACGTCCTGACTTTC.

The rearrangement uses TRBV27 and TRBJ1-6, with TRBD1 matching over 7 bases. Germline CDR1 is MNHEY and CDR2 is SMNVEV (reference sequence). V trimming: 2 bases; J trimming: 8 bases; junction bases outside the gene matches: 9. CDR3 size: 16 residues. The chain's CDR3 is CASSLGGQDRDSPLHF. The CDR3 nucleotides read TGTGCCAGCAGTTTAGGTGGACAGGACCGGGATTCACCCCTCCACTTT.

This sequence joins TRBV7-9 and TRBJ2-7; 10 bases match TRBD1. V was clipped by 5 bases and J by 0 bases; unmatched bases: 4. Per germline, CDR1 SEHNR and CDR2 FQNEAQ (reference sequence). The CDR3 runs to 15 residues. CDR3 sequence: CASSRTGGDSYEQYF. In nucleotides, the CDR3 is TGTGCCAGCAGCCGGACAGGGGGGGACTCCTACGAGCAGTACTTC.

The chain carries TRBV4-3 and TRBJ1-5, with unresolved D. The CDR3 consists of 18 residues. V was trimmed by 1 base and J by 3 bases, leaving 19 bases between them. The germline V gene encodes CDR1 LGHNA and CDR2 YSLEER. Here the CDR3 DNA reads TGCGCCAGCAGCCAAGGTATTTTTAAGAGGGATCCCAATCAGCCCCAGCATTTT. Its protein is CASSQGIFKRDPNQPQHF.

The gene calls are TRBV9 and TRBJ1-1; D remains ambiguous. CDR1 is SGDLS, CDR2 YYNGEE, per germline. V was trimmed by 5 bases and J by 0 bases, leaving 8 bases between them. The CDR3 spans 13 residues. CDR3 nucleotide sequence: TGTGCCAGCAGTAGGCGGTTGAACACTGAAGCTTTCTTT. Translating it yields CASSRRLNTEAFF.

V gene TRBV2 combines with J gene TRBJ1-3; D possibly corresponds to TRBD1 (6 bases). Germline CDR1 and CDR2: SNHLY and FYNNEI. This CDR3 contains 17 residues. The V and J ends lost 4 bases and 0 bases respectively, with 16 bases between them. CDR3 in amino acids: CASSGTDSRSSGNTIYF. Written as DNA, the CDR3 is TGTGCCAGCAGTGGGACGGACAGTAGGAGCTCTGGAAACACCATATATTTT.

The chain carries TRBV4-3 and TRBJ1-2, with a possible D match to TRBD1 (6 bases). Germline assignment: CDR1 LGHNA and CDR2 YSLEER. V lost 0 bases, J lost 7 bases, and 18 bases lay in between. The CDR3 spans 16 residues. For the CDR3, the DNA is TGCGCCAGCAGCCAAGATGGCGCCAGGGGATATCGTGGCTACACCTTC. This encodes CASSQDGARGYRGYTF.